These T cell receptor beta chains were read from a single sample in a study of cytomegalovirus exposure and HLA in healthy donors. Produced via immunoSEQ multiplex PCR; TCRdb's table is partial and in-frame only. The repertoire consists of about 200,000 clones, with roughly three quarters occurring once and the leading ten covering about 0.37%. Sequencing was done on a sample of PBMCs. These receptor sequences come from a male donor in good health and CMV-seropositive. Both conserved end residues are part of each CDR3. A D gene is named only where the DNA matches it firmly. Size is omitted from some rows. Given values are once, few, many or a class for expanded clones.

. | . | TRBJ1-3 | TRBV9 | TGTGCCAGCAGCGTAGCGGGGAGCTCTGGAAACACCATATATTTT | CASSVAGSSGNTIYF
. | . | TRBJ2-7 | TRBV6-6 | TGTGCCAGCAGTTACGCGTACGAGCAGTACTTC | CASSYAYEQYF
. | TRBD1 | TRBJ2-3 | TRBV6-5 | TGTGCCAGCAGTTCAGGGGGAGTGGGTGCTCATACGCAGTATTTT | CASSSGGVGAHTQYF
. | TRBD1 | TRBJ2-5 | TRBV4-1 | TGCGCCAGCAGCCAAGAAGGGACAGTATTGCGGCAAGAGACCCAGTACTTC | CASSQEGTVLRQETQYF
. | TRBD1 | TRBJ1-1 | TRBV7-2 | TGTGCCAGCAGCCCAAAAGGTCCAGGGGGGAACACTGAAGCTTTCTTT | CASSPKGPGGNTEAFF
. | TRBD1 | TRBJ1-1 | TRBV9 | TGTGCCAGCACCGGGCCAGGGGGGACTGAAGCTTTCTTT | CASTGPGGTEAFF
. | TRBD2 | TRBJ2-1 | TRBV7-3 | TGTGCCAGCAGCGCTAACACCGGGACTATACATTACAATGAGCAGTTCTTC | CASSANTGTIHYNEQFF
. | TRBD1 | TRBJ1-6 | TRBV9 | TGTGCCAGCAGCCCTCGGACAGGGGATGATTCACCCCTCCACTTT | CASSPRTGDDSPLHF
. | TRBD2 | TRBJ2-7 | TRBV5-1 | TGCGCCAGCAGCTTAAAGGTAGCGGGAGAGTCCTACGAGCAGTACTTC | CASSLKVAGESYEQYF
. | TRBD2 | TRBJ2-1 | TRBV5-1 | TGCGCCAGCAGCCTGCAGGCGCTAGCGGGAGGCTATGAGCAGTTCTTC | CASSLQALAGGYEQFF
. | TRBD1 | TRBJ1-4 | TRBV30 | TGTGCCTGGAGTGTCGGAAGGGGGCGCAGAGAAAAACTGTTTTTT | CAWSVGRGRREKLFF
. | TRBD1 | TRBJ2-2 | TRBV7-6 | TGTGCCAGCAGCTCACCCTACAGGGGAAGGGACACCGGGGAGCTGTTTTTT | CASSSPYRGRDTGELFF
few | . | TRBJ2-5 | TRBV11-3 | TGTGCCAGCAGCTTACGGGGGAGGGAGACCCAGTACTTC | CASSLRGRETQYF
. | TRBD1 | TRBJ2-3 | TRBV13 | TGTGCCAGCAGCAACGACAGGGGAACAGATACGCAGTATTTT | CASSNDRGTDTQYF
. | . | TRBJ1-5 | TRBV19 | TGTGCCAGTAGTACACAGGGCCCTTGGGAGCCCCAGCATTTT | CASSTQGPWEPQHF
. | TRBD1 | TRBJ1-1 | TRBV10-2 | TGCGCCAGCACTCAGACAGGGACGTACGGTGAAGCTTTCTTT | CASTQTGTYGEAFF
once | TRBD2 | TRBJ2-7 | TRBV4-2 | TGTGCCAGCAGCCAAGTCTCTAGCGGGAACCGCTACGAGCAGTACTTC | CASSQVSSGNRYEQYF
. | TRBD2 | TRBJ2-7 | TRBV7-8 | TGTGCCAGCAGCTTAGTGGGACTAGGCTCCTACGAGCAGTACTTC | CASSLVGLGSYEQYF
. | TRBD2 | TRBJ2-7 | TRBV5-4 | TGTGCCAGCAGCTTTAGCGGGAGTTACTACGAGCAGTACTTC | CASSFSGSYYEQYF